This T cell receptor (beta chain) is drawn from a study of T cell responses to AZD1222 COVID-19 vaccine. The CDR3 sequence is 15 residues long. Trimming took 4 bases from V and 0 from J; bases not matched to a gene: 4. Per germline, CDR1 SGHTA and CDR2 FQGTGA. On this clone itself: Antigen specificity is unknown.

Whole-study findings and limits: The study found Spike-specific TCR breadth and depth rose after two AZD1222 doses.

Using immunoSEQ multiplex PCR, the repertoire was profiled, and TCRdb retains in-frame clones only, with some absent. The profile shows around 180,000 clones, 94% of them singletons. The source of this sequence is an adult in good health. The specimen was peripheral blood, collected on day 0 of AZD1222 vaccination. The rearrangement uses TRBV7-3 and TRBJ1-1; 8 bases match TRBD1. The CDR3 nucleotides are TGTGCCAGCAGCTCGCACAGGGGGATGAACACTGAAGCTTTCTTT. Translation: CASSSHRGMNTEAFF.